This TCR beta chain was retrieved from a study of blood T cell repertoires in COVID-19. About the research overall: Sites in the United States, Italy and Spain provided acute and convalescent COVID-19 samples. T cells, B-cell-depleted T cells, or PBMCs supplied cDNA or gDNA.

Patients at the Seattle site were enrolled during active infection and followed longitudinally. V dropped 1 base and J dropped 6; count of bases not matched to a gene: 11. CDR3 length: 16 amino acids. Germline lookup yields CDR1 LNHDA and CDR2 SQIVND (reference sequence). Per the original data handling: Amplification of reference gene primers was used by the study to estimate nucleated cell counts. Clones were sequenced by immunoSEQ multiplex PCR, and TCRdb holds only the in-frame ones, with some missing. The DNA was the basis for D and trimming; V, J and clone size are from that table. This sample carries around 47,000 clones, around 80% of them seen once, and the ten largest clones take 26%.

The clonotype originates from a woman aged 80 or older with COVID-19, enrolled during active disease. The sequenced material came from peripheral blood. V usage is TRBV19 and J usage is TRBJ1-1, with 7 positions matching TRBD1. The CDR3 bases are TGTGCCAGTAGTATAGGCGGAGGGGGCGGCTTGGCTGAAGCTTTCTTT. Encoded protein: CASSIGGGGGLAEAFF.